This TCR beta chain was obtained from a study of T cell repertoires in cytomegalovirus infection. From the reads, TCRdb called clonotypes with MiXCR, one entry per CDR3 protein. The sample includes about 310,000 distinct CDR3 sequences, 25% of them seen just once. V was trimmed by 1 base and J by 5 bases, leaving 16 bases between them. The germline V gene encodes CDR1 SGHVT and CDR2 SQSDAQ. The CDR3 is 16 residues long. Overall study results and limits: HLA-C-restricted CMV clonotypes gave the most frequent clonotype in two of eight donors.

This clonotype was seen a handful of times. The antigen remains undetermined. The sequences come from cultured PBMCs, collected from culture after CMV antigen stimulation. The rearrangement links TRBV7-4 to TRBJ2-3; no firm D call. The TCR sequence derives from a human donor in good health (CMV status not recorded). Some clones in this sample may be carry-over from other donors' samples. CDR3: CASSLDGFTRRDTQYF. DNA for the CDR3: TGTGCCAGCAGCTTAGACGGTTTCACCAGGCGAGATACGCAGTATTTT.